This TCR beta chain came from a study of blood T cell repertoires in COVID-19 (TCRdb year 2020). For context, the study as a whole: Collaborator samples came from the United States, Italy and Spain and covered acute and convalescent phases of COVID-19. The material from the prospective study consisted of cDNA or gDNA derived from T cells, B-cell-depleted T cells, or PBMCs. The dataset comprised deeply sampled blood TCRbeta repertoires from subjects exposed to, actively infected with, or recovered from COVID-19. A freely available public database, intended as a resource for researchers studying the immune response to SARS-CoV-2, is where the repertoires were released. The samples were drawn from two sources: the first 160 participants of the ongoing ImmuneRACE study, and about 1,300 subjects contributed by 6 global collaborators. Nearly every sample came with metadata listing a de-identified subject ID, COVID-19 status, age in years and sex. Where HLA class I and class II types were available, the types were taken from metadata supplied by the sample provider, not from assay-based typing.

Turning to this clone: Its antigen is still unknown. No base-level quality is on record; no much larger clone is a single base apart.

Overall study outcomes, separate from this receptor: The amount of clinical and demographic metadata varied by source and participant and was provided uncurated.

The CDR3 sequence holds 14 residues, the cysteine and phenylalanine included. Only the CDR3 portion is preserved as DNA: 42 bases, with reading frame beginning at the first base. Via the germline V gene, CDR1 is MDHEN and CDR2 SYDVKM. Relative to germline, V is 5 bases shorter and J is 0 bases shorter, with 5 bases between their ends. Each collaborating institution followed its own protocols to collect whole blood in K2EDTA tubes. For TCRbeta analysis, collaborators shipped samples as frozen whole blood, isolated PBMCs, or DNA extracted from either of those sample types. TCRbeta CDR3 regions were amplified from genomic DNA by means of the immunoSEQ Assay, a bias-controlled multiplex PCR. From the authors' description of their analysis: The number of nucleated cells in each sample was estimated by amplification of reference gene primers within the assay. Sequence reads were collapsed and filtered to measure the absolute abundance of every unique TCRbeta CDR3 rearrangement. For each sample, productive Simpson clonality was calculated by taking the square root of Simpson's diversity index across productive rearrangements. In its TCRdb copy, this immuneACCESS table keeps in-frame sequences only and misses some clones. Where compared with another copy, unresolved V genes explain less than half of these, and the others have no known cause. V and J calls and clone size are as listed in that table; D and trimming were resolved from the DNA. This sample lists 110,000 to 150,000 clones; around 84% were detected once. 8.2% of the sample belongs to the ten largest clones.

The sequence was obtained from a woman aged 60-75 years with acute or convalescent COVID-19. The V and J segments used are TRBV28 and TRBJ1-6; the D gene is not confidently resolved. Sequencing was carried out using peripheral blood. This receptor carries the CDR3 CASSPSSYNSPLHF. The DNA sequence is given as TGTGCCAGCAGTCCTAGCTCCTATAATTCACCCCTCCACTTT.